The TCR beta chain under discussion was sequenced for a study of shared clonotypes between healthy human individuals. Study-wide background: Each donor contributed plates that comprised three CD4 naive, three CD4 memory, two CD8 naive and one CD8 memory.

Regarding the study as a whole: Between a handful of donors, naive CD4 clonotypes were shared at a level of about 5%.

V lost 0 bases and J lost 0, with 4 bases in between. This CDR3 is 14 amino acids long. The V gene's germline CDR1 is SGDLS and CDR2 YYNGEE. Per the original data handling: Junction-only sequences produced by ImmunoSEQ had no quality scores, so filtering differed. Using immunoSEQ multiplex PCR, the repertoire was profiled, and TCRdb retains in-frame clones only, with some absent. That table gives V, J and clone size, and the DNA gave D and trimming. The data show more than 2,000,000 clones, more than 80% seen once. For this clone: What it binds is not known.

This clonotype was obtained from a man between 18 and 29 years old in good health. This chain links TRBV9 with TRBJ1-3; D is ambiguous. The specimen sequenced was naive CD4+ T cells sorted from blood. Subset of the sample: CD45RA+ positively selected. CDR3 in DNA: TGTGCCAGCAGCGTAGAAAACTCTGGAAACACCATATATTTT. This translates into CASSVENSGNTIYF.